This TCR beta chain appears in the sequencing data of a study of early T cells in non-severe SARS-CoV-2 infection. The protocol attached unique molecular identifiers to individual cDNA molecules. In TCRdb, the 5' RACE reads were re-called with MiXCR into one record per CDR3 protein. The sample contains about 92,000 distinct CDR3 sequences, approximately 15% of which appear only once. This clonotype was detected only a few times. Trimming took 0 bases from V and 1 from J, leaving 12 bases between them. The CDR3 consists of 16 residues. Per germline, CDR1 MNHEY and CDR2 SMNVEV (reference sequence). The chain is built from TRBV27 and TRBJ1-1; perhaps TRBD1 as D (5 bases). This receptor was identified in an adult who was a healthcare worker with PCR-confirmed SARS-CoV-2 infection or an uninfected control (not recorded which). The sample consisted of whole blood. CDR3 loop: CASSLSGEGRNTEAFF. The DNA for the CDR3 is TGTGCCAGCAGTTTATCAGGGGAGGGGAGGAACACTGAAGCTTTCTTT.